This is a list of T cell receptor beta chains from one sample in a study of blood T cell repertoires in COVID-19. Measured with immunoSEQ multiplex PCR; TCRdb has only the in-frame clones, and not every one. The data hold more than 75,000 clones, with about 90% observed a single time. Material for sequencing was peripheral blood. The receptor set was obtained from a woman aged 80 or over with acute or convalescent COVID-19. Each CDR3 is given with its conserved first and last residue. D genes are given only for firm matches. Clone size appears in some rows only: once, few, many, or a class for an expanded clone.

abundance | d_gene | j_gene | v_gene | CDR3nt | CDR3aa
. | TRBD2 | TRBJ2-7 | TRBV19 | TGTGCCAGTACCCTAGCGGGGGGCCCCTACGAGCAGTACTTC | CASTLAGGPYEQYF
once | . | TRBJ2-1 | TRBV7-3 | TGTGCCAGCAGCTTAAGGGGGGTCAACTACAATGAGCAGTTCTTC | CASSLRGVNYNEQFF
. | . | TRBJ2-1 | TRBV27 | TGTGCCAGCAGACACACCACCTACAATGAGCAGTTCTTC | CASRHTTYNEQFF
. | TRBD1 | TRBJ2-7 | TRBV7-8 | TGTGCCAGCAGCGCCAGCGGGACAGGGCCCCACGAGCAGTACTTC | CASSASGTGPHEQYF
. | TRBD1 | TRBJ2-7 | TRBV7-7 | TGTGCTAGCAGCTTAGGACAGGGGGCATACGAGCAGTACTTC | CASSLGQGAYEQYF
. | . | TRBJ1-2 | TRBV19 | TGTGCCAGTAGTATCCCTCCGCCAGGGGCCTATGGCTACACCTTC | CASSIPPPGAYGYTF
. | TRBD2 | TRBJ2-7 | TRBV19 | TGTGCCAGTAGTATCGGACTAGCGGCCTACTCCTACGAGCAGTACTTC | CASSIGLAAYSYEQYF
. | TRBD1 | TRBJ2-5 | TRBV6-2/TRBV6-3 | TGTGCCAGCAGTCAGGGGGACGAGACCCAGTACTTC | CASSQGDETQYF
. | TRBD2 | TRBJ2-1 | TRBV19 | TGTGCCAGTAGTATAGGGACGGGAGGGCCTTTAACGGGTGAGCAGTTCTTC | CASSIGTGGPLTGEQFF
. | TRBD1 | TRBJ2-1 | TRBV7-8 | TGTGCCAGCACCCCAGTAGGACAGGGAGTTAGTGAGCAGTTCTTC | CASTPVGQGVSEQFF
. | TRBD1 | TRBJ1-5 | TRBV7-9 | TGTGCCAGCAGCTTAAGTACAGGGGTAGGCCAGCCCCAGCATTTT | CASSLSTGVGQPQHF
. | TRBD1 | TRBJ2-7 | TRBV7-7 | TGTGCTAGCAGCTTGGGGACAGGGAGCTCCTACGAGCAGTACTTC | CASSLGTGSSYEQYF
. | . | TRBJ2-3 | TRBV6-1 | TGTGCCAGCAGTGACGAGGGAAGAGTCACAGATACGCAGTATTTT | CASSDEGRVTDTQYF